This T cell receptor beta chain derives from a study of blood T cell repertoires in COVID-19. Study in general: Samples taken during acute and convalescent COVID-19 were collected in the United States, Italy and Spain. T cells, B-cell-depleted T cells, or PBMCs supplied cDNA or gDNA.

This clone was recorded only once. Study processing details: Counts of nucleated cells, estimated from reference gene primer amplification, were obtained. The method was immunoSEQ multiplex PCR; TCRdb's version includes in-frame clones alone and lacks a portion of them. V and J calls and clone size are given by that table; D and trimming were obtained from the DNA. The table includes 150,000 to 200,000 clones, approximately 83% detected once. Per germline, CDR1 WNHNN and CDR2 SYGVQD (reference sequence). The CDR3 is 14 residues long. The V and J ends lost 5 bases and 2 bases, in that order; junction bases with no gene match: 5.

The clonotype comes from a human donor with acute or convalescent COVID-19. The donor label of this sample is uncertain. The chain recombines TRBV10-1 with TRBJ2-7, with 8 bases fitting TRBD1. Sequencing was done on a sample of peripheral blood. The CDR3 protein is CASSPGQATYEQYF. In DNA form, the CDR3 reads TGCGCCAGCAGTCCGGGACAGGCAACCTACGAGCAGTACTTC.